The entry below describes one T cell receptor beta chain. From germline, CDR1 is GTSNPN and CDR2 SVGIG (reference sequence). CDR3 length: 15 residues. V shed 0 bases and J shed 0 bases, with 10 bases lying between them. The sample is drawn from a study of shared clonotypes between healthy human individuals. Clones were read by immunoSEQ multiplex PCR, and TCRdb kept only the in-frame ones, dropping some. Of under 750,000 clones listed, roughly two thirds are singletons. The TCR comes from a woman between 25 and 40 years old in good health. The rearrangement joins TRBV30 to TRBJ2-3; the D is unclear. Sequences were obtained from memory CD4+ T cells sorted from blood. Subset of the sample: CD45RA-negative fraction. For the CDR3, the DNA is TGTGCCTGGAGTGTACTTGTTGCTAGCACAGATACGCAGTATTTT. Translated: CAWSVLVASTDTQYF.